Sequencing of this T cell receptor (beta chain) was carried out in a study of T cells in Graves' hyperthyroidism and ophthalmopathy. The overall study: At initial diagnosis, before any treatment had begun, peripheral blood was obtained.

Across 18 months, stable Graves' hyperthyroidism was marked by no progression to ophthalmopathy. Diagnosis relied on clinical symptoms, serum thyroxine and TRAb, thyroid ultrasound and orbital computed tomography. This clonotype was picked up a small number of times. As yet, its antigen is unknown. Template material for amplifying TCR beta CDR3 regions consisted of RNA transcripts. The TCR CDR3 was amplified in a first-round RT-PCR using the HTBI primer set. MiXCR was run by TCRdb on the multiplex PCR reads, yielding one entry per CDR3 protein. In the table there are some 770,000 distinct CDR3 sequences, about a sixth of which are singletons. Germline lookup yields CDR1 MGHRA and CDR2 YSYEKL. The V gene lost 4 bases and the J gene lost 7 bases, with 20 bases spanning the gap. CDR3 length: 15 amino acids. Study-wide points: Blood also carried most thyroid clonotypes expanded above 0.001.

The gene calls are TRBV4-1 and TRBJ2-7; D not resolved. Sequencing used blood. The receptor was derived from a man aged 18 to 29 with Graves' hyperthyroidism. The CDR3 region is CASSLFRLSPFEQYF. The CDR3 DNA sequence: TGCGCCAGCAGCCTCTTTCGGCTTTCCCCCTTTGAGCAGTACTTC.